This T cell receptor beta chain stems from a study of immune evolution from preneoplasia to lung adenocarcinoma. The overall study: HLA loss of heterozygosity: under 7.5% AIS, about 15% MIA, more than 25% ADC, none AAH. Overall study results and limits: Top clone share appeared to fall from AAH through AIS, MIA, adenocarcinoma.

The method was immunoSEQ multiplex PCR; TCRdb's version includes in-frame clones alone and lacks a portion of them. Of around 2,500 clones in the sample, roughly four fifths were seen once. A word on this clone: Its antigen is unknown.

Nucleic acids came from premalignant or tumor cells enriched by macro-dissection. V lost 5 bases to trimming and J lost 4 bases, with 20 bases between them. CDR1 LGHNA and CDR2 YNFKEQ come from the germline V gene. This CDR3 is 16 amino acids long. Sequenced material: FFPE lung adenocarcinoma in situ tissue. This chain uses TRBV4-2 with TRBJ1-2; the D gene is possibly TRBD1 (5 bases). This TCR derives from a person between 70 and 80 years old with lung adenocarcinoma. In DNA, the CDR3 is TGTGCCAGCAGCTCAGAGGGGCAGGAGAGGGGCTATGGCTACACCTTC. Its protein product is CASSSEGQERGYGYTF.